This T cell receptor (beta chain) was captured by sequencing in a study of shared clonotypes between healthy human individuals. As for this clone: Its target is unknown.

General study findings and limits: Donor scarcity curtailed the genetic and exposure-history diversity represented herein. Estimated clonotype richness was generally higher in naive than memory subsets.

Naive CD45RA+ and memory CD45RA-negative subsets were split from CD4+ cells. Several immunoSEQ plates received, in even portions, the genomic DNA of each subset. Sequencing was performed with immunoSEQ multiplex PCR; in TCRdb, only in-frame clones are kept and a portion is missing. In the table there are some 2,500,000 clones, 80% to 95% of which are singletons. The origin of this receptor is a man aged 18 to 35 in good health. Some clones in this sample may be carry-over from other donors' samples. Input material: naive CD4+ T cells from PBMCs. Described subset: CD45RA+ positively selected.

CDR3 residues: CASSRDPPDQNYEQYF. CDR3 nucleotides: TGCGCCAGCAGCAGGGACCCACCCGACCAAAACTACGAGCAGTACTTC. The genes are TRBV5-1 and TRBJ2-7; possibly TRBD1 or TRBD2 for D (5 bases each). From germline, CDR1 is SGHRS and CDR2 YFSETQ. CDR3 size: 16 residues. Trimming took off 4 bases at V and 3 bases at J, with 20 bases between the two ends. Complete variable domain (other parts from reference TRBV5-1 and TRBJ2-7): KAGVTQTPRYLIKTRGQQVTLSCSPISGHRSVSWYQQTPGQGLQFLFEYFSETQRNKGNFPGRFSGRQFSNSRSEMNVSTLELGDSALYLCASSRDPPDQNYEQYFGPGTRLTVT.